This entry describes one TCR beta chain. Its antigen is currently unknown. The entry originates in a study of CD8 T cells in ankylosing spondylitis. General study results and limits: Both synovial fluid and blood in reactive arthritis had previously been reported to carry some motif variants. Those disease-linked clones were CD8+; they were also relatively rare in peripheral blood. Characteristic, it appeared, of ankylosing spondylitis blood was a TCR beta motif of fewer than 10 highly homologous variants.

5'-RACE, quantitative and with molecular barcodes, yielded the TCR beta libraries. TCRdb redid the calling of the 5' RACE reads with MiXCR, one entry per CDR3 protein. This sample has roughly 470,000 distinct CDR3 sequences; roughly 26% occur once, and the top ten carry about 0.89%. Germline lookup yields CDR1 DFQATT and CDR2 SNEGSKA (reference sequence). The CDR3 consists of 16 residues. Trimming stripped 3 bases from V and 0 bases from J, with 15 bases between. This chain connects TRBV20-1 to TRBJ2-4, with D possibly matching TRBD2 (5 bases). The sample comprised blood, either unsorted or a sorted T cell fraction (not recorded which). The receptor was derived from a male donor with ankylosing spondylitis. The CDR3 loop reads CSARDLDGVAKNIQYF. CDR3 bases: TGCAGTGCTAGGGACTTAGATGGGGTAGCCAAAAACATTCAGTACTTC.